A single sample gave rise to the 6 T cell receptor beta chains below, sequenced in a study of radiotherapy plus CTLA-4 blockade in lung cancer. The assay was immunoSEQ multiplex PCR, and TCRdb's table has in-frame clones only and misses some. The sample lists 100,000 or so clones; roughly four fifths were seen once. The sample consisted of peripheral blood, taken from a patient treated with radiotherapy plus ipilimumab. The receptors come from a human donor with non-small cell lung cancer that progressed on radiotherapy plus ipilimumab.

The gene calls are TRBV2 and TRBJ1-1; no reliable D call. V gave up 3 bases and J gave up 11 bases, with 13 bases separating them. Germline values: CDR1 SNHLY, CDR2 FYNNEI. The CDR3 totals 12 residues. Written as DNA, the CDR3 is TGTGCCAGCAGTGAGCTGAGCTTAGCGGCTTTCTTT. It is translated as CASSELSLAAFF.

The CDR3 is CASSLVRGGNEQFF. DNA of the CDR3: TGTGCCAGCAGCTTAGTCAGGGGAGGCAATGAGCAGTTCTTC. This sequence joins TRBV11-3 and TRBJ2-1; D could derive from TRBD1 or TRBD2 (6 bases each). Deletions cut 1 base from V and 6 bases from J, with 10 bases between. Germline values: CDR1 SGHNT, CDR2 YENEEA. This CDR3 region has 14 residues.

The chain has TRBV9 and TRBJ2-5; 7 nucleotides line up with TRBD1. V lost 2 bases and J lost 4; bases outside the gene matches: 8. This CDR3 is built from 15 residues. The V gene's germline CDR1 is SGDLS and CDR2 YYNGEE. CDR3 DNA: TGTGCCAGCAGCGTGGTGCAGGGGGTGGGAGAGACCCAGTACTTC. Protein: CASSVVQGVGETQYF.

CDR3 nucleotide sequence: TGTGCCAGCAGACACCCCGGAGGGCGGTGGACTGAAGCTTTCTTT. Its translation is CASRHPGGRWTEAFF. V is TRBV6-5 and J is TRBJ1-1; no reliable D call. Trimming shortened V by 6 bases and J by 5 bases, and 19 bases separated the two germline ends. The CDR3 covers 15 residues. CDR1 and CDR2 (germline): MNHEY, SVGAGI.

The table lists this clone with a few counts. The chain combines TRBV27 with TRBJ2-7; 10 nucleotides match TRBD1. CDR3 length equals 14 residues. V dropped 4 bases and J dropped 9; count of bases not matched to a gene: 9. Germline V gene lookup returns CDR1 MNHEY and CDR2 SMNVEV (reference sequence). This CDR3 reads CASSYDRGRGWQYF. The CDR3 coding sequence is TGTGCCAGCAGTTACGACAGGGGGCGGGGATGGCAGTACTTC.

Here the CDR3 DNA reads TGTGCCAGCAGCTCCACCGGGGGGACTAATGAAAAACTGTTTTTT. It specifies CASSSTGGTNEKLFF. The chain carries TRBV13 and TRBJ1-4; TRBD1 is a possible D gene (5 bases). V dropped 4 bases and J dropped 2 bases, with 11 bases sitting between them. Germline V CDR1 and CDR2: PRHDT, FYEKMQ (reference sequence). CDR3 size: 15 residues.